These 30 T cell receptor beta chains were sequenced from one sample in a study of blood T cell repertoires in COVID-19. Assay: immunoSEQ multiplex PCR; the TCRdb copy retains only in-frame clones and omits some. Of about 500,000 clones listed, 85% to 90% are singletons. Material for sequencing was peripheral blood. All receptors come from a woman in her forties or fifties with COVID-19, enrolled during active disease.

The DNA of the CDR3 is TGTGCCAGCAGCTTAGGGTCAGGGGCGATCGGGCAAGAGACCCAGTACTTC. Its translation: CASSLGSGAIGQETQYF. The chain joins TRBV7-2 to TRBJ2-5, with a tentative D call TRBD1 (6 bases). Trimming left V 1 base short and J 2 bases short, with 17 bases between. The CDR3 has 17 residues. Per germline, CDR1 SGHTA and CDR2 FQGNSA. Combining the CDR3 with reference TRBV7-2 and TRBJ2-5 gives the whole variable domain GAGVSQSPSNKVTEKGKDVELRCDPISGHTALYWYRQSLGQGLEFLIYFQGNSAPDKSGLPSDRFSAERTGGSVSTLTIQRTQQEDSAVYLCASSLGSGAIGQETQYFGPGTRLLVL.

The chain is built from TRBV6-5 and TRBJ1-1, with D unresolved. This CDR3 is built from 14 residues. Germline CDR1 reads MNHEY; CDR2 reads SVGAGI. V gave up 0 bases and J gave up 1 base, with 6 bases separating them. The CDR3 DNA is TGTGCCAGCAGTTACTCGTGGCAGAACACTGAAGCTTTCTTT. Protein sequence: CASSYSWQNTEAFF.

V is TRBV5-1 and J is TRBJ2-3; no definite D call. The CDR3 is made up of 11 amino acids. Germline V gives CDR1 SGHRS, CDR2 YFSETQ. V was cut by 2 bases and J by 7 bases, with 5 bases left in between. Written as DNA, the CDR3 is TGCGCCAGCAGCTTACAGTATACGCAGTATTTT. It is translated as CASSLQYTQYF.

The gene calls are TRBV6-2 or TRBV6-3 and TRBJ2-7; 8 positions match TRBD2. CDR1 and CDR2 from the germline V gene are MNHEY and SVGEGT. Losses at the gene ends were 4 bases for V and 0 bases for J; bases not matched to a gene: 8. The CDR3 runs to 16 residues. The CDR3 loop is CASSLSPRGVSYEQYF. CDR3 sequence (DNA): TGTGCCAGCAGTTTATCCCCGCGGGGGGTCTCCTACGAGCAGTACTTC.

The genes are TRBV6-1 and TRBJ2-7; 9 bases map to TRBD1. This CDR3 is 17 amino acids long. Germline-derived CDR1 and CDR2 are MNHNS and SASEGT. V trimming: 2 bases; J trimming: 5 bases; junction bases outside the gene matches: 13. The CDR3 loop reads CASSEYLFGTGHHEQYF. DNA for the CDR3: TGTGCCAGCAGTGAATATTTATTTGGGACAGGGCACCACGAGCAGTACTTC.

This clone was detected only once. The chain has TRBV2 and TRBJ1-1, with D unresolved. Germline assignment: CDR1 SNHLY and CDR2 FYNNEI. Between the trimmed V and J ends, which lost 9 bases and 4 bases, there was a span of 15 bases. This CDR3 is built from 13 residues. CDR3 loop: CARTGEGGTEAFF. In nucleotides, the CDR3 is TGTGCCAGGACGGGTGAAGGTGGCACTGAAGCTTTCTTT.

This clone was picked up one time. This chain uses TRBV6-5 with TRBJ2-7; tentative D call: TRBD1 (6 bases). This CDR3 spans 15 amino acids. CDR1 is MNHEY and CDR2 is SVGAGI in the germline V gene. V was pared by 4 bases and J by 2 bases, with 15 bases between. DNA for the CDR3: TGTGCCAGCAGTTTAACCGGGACAACTACCTACGAGCAGTACTTC. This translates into CASSLTGTTTYEQYF.

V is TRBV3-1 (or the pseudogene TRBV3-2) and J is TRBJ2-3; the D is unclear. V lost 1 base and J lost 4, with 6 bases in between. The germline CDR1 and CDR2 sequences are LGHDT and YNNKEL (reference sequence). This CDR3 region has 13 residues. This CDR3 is CASSQGLADTQYF. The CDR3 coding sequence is TGTGCCAGCAGCCAAGGTCTCGCAGATACGCAGTATTTT.

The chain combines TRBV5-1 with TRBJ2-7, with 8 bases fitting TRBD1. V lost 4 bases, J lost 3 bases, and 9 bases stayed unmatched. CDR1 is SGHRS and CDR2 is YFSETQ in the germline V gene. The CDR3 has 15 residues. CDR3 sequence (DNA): TGCGCCAGCAGCCCCCGCCAGGGGGCGATCTACGAGCAGTACTTC. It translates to CASSPRQGAIYEQYF.

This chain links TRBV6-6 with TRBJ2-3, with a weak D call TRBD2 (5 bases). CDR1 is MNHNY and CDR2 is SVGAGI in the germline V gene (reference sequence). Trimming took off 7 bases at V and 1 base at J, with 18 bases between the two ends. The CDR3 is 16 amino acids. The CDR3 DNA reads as TGTGCCAGCACCCCTCTCCCCCTGCGGGGCACAGATACGCAGTATTTT. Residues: CASTPLPLRGTDTQYF.

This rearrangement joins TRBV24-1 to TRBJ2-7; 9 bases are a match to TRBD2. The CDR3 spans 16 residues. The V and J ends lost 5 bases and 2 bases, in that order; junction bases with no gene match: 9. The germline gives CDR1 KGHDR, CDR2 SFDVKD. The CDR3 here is CATSAPTGGGAYEQYF. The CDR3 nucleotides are TGTGCCACCAGTGCCCCTACCGGCGGGGGGGCCTACGAGCAGTACTTC.

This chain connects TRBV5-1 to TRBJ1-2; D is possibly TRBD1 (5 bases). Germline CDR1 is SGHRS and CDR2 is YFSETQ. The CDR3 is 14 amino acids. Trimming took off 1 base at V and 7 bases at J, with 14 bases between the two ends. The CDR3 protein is CASSLLEGTSGYTF. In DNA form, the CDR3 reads TGCGCCAGCAGCTTGTTGGAGGGGACCTCTGGCTACACCTTC.

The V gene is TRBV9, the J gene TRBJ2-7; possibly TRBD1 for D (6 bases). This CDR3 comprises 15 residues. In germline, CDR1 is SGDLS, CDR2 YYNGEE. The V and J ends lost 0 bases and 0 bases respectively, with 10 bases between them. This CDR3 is CASSVVGDNSYEQYF. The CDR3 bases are TGTGCCAGCAGCGTAGTCGGGGACAACTCCTACGAGCAGTACTTC.

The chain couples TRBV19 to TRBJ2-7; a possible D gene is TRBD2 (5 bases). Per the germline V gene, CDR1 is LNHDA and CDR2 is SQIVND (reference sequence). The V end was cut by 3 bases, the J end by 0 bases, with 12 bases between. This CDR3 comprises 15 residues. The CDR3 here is CASSMAGASSYEQYF. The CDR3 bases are TGTGCCAGTAGTATGGCGGGTGCGAGCTCCTACGAGCAGTACTTC.

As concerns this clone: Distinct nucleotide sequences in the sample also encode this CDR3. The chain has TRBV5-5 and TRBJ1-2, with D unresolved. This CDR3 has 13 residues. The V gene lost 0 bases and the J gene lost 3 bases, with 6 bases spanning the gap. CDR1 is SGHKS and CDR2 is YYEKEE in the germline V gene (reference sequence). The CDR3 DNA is TGTGCCAGCAGCTTGGCAGGCGACTATGGCTACACCTTC. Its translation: CASSLAGDYGYTF.

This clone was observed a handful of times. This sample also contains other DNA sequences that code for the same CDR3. The CDR3 loop is CASSLGGNTEAFF. The CDR3 coding sequence is TGCGCCAGCAGCTTGGGCGGGAACACTGAAGCTTTCTTT. V usage is TRBV5-1 and J usage is TRBJ1-1, with D uncertain. The CDR3 consists of 13 residues. The germline V gene has CDR1 SGHRS and CDR2 YFSETQ. Trimming shortened V by 0 bases and J by 1 base, and 4 bases separated the two germline ends.

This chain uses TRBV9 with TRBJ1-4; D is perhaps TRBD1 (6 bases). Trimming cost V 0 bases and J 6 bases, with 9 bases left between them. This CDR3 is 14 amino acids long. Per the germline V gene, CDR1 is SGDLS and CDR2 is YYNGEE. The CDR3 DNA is TGTGCCAGCAGCGTAGACAACAGGGATGAAAAACTGTTTTTT. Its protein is CASSVDNRDEKLFF.

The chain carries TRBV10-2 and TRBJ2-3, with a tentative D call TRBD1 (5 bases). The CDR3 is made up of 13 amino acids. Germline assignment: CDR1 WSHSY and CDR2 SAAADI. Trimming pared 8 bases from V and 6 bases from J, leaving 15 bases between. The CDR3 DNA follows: TGCGCCAGCCGACCAGGGTCTCGGGATACGCAGTATTTT. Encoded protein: CASRPGSRDTQYF.

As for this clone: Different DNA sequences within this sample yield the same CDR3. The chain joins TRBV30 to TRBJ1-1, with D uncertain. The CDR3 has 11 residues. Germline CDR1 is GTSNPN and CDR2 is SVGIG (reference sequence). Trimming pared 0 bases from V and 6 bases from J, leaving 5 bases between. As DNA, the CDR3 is TGTGCCTGGAGTGTACGGTCTGAAGCTTTCTTT. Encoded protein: CAWSVRSEAFF.

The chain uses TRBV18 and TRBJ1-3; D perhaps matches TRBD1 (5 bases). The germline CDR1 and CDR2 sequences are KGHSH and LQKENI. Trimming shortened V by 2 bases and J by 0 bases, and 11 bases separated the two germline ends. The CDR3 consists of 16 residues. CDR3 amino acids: CASSPGTGGSGNTIYF. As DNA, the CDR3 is TGTGCCAGCTCACCAGGGACGGGGGGCTCTGGAAACACCATATATTTT.

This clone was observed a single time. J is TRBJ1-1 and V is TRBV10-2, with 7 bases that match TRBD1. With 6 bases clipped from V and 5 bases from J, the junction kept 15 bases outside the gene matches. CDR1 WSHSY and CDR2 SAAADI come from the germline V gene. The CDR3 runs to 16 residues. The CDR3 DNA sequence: TGCGCCAGCAGAGAAAGATTATCGCCAGGGGGAACTGAAGCTTTCTTT. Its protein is CASRERLSPGGTEAFF.

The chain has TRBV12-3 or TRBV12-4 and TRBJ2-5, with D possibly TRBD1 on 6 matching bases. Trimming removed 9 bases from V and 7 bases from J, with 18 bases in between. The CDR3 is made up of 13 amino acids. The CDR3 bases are TGTGCCAGTGGACAGACCCTCCGAACGACCCAGTACTTC. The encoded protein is CASGQTLRTTQYF.

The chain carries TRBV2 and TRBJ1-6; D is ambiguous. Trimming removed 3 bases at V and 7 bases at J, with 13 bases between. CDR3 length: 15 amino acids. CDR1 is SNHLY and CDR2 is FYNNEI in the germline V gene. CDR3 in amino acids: CASSELMAPNSPLHF. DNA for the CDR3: TGTGCCAGCAGTGAGTTAATGGCACCGAATTCACCCCTCCACTTT.

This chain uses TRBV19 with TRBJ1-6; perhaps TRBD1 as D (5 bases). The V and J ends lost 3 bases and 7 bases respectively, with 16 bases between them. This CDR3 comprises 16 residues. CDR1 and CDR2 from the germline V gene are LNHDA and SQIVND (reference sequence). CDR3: CASSILPGTRNSPLHF. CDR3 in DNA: TGTGCCAGTAGTATTCTCCCCGGGACTAGGAATTCACCCCTCCACTTT.

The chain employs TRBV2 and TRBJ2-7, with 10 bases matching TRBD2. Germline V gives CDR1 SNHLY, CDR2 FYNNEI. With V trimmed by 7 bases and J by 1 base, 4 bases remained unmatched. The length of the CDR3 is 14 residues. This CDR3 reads CASTGTSVSYEQYF. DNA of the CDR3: TGTGCCAGCACCGGGACTAGCGTATCCTACGAGCAGTACTTC.

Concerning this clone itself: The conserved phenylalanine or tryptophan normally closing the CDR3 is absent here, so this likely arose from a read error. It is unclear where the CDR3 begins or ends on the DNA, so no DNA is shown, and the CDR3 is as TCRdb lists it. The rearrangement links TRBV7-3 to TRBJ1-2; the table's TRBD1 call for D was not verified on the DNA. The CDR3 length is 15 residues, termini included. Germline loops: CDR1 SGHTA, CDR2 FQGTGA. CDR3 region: CASSSWDRVASIVVA.

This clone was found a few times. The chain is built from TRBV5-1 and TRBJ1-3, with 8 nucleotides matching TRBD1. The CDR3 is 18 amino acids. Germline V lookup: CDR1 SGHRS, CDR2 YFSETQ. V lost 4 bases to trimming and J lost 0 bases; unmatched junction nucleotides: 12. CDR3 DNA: TGCGCCAGCAGCCTCCGGCCGACAGGGGCTACCTCTGGAAACACCATATATTTT. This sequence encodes CASSLRPTGATSGNTIYF.

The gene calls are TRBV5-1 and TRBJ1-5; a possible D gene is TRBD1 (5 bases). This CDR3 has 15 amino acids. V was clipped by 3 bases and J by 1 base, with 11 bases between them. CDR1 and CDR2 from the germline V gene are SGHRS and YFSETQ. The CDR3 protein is CASSWGVGSNQPQHF. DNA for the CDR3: TGCGCCAGCAGCTGGGGGGTGGGAAGCAATCAGCCCCAGCATTTT.

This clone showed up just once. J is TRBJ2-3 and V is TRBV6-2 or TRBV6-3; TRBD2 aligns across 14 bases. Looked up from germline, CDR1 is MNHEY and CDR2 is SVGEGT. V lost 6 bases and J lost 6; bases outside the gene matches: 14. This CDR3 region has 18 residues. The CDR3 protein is CASSPGRLAGGSGDTQYF. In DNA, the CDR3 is TGTGCCAGCAGCCCTGGACGACTAGCGGGGGGGTCTGGGGATACGCAGTATTTT.

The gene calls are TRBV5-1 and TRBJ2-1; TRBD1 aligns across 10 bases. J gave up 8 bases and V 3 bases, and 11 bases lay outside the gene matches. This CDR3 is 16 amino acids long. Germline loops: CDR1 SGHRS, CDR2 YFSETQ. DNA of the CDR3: TGCGCCAGCAGCTGGACCGGGACAGGGGAAGGGGATGAGCAGTTCTTC. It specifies CASSWTGTGEGDEQFF.